This record concerns one T cell receptor (beta chain) sequence. How the authors handled the data: Quantification of nucleated cells was approximated via reference gene primer amplification. The protocol was immunoSEQ multiplex PCR, while the TCRdb copy is restricted to in-frame clones and leaves out a portion. The V and J calls and clone size were taken over from that table, and D and trimming were inferred from the DNA. This table holds approximately 100,000 clones, over 60% found once. Followed over time, Seattle patients had been enrolled while infection was active. These data originate in a study of blood T cell repertoires in COVID-19. Overall study context: There were acute and convalescent COVID-19 samples, and they came from the United States, Italy and Spain.

Germline V gene sequence: CDR1 LNHDA, CDR2 SQIVND (reference sequence). The CDR3 has 15 residues. J gave up 1 base and V 5 bases, and 3 bases lay outside the gene matches. The V gene is TRBV19, the J gene TRBJ2-1, with TRBD2 identical over 9 bases. This receptor was taken from a man aged 80 or over with COVID-19, enrolled during active disease. What was sequenced was peripheral blood. CDR3 DNA sequence: TGTGCCAGTAGTTCAGCGGGAGGTTCCTACAATGAGCAGTTCTTC. It is translated as CASSSAGGSYNEQFF.